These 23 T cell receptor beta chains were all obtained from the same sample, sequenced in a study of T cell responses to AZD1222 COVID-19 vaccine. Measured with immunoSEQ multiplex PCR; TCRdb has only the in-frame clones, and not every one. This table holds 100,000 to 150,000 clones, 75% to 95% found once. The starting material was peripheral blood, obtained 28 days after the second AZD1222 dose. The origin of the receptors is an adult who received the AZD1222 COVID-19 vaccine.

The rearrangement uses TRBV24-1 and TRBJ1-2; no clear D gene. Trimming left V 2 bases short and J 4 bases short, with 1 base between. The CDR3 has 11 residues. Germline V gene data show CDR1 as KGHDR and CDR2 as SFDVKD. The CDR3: CATSDSYGYTF. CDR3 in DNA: TGTGCCACCAGTGATTCCTATGGCTACACCTTC.

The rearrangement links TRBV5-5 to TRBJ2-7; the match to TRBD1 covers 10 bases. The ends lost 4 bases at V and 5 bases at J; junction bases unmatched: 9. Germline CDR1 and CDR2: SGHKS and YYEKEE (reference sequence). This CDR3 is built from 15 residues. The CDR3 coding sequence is TGTGCCAGCAGCCTGACCCGGGACAGGGGTCACGAGCAGTACGTC. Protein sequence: CASSLTRDRGHEQYV.

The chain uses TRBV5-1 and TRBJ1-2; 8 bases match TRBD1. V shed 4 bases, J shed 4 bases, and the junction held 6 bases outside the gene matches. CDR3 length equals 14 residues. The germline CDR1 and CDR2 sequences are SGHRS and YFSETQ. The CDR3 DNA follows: TGCGCCAGCAGCCCCGGACAGGGTGCCTATGGCTACACCTTC. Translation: CASSPGQGAYGYTF.

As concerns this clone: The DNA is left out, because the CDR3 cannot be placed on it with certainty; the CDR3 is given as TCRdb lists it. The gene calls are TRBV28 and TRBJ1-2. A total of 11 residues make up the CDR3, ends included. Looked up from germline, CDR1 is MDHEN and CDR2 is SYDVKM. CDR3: CASSFGVGSTF.

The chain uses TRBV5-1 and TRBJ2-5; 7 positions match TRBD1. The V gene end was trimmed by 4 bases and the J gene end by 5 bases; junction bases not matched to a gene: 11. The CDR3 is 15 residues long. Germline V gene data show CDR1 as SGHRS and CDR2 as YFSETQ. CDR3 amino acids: CASSQGPQGRETQYF. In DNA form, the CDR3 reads TGCGCCAGCAGCCAGGGACCACAGGGGCGGGAGACCCAGTACTTC.

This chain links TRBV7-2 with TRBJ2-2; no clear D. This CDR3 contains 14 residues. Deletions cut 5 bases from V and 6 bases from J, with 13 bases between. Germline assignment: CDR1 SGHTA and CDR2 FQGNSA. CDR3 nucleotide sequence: TGTGCCAGCAGCCCGGATGTGAGGCCCGGGGAGCTGTTTTTT. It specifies CASSPDVRPGELFF.

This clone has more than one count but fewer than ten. This CDR3 reads CASSFGLTMNTEAFF. CDR3 nucleotide sequence: TGTGCCAGCAGTTTCGGATTGACAATGAACACTGAAGCTTTCTTT. J is TRBJ1-1 and V is TRBV6-5; D is ambiguous. This CDR3 has 15 residues. CDR1 MNHEY and CDR2 SVGAGI come from the germline V gene. V was cut by 4 bases and J by 0 bases, with 12 bases left in between.

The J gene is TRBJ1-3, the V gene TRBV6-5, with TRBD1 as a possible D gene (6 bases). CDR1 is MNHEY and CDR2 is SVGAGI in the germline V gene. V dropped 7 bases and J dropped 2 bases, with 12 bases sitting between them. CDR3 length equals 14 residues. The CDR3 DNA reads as TGTGCCAGCAATAAACAGGGAACTGGAAACACCATATATTTT. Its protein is CASNKQGTGNTIYF.

CDR3 region: CASSYSWGGQETQYF. In DNA form, the CDR3 reads TGTGCCAGCAGTTACTCGTGGGGGGGCCAAGAGACCCAGTACTTC. The rearrangement uses TRBV6-5 and TRBJ2-5; 7 positions match TRBD2. The CDR3 loop spans 15 amino acids. V lost 0 bases, J lost 1 base, and 2 bases stayed unmatched. Germline V gives CDR1 MNHEY, CDR2 SVGAGI.

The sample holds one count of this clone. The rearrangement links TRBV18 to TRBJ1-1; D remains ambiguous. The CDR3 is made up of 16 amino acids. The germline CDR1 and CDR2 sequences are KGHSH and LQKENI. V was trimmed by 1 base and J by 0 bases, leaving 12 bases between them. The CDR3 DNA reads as TGTGCCAGCTCACCACAGTCAGGTTCCATGAACACTGAAGCTTTCTTT. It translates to CASSPQSGSMNTEAFF.

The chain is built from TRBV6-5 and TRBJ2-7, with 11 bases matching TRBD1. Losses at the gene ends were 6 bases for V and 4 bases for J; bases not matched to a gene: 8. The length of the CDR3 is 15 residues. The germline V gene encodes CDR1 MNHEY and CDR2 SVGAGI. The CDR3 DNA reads TGTGCCAGCAGGCGGCCGGGACAGGGGGTATACGAGCAGTACTTC. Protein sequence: CASRRPGQGVYEQYF.

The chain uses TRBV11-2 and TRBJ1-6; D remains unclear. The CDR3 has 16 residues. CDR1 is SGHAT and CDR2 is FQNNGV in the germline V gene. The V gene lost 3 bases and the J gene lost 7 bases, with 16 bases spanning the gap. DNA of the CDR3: TGTGCCAGCAGCTTGACGAGAAATTTAGCAAATTCACCCCTCCACTTT. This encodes CASSLTRNLANSPLHF.

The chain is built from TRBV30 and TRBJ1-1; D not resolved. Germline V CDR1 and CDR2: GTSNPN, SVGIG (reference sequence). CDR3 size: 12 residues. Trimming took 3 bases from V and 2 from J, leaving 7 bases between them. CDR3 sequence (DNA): TGTGCCTGGAGGTGGAGTAACACTGAAGCTTTCTTT. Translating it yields CAWRWSNTEAFF.

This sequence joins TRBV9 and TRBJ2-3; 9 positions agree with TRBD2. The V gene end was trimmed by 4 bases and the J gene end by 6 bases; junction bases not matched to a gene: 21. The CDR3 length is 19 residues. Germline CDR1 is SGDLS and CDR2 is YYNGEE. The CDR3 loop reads CASSYGLEGSGRPGDTQYF. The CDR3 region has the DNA TGTGCCAGCAGCTACGGACTAGAGGGGAGCGGGAGGCCAGGGGATACGCAGTATTTT. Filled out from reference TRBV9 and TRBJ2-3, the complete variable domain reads DSGVTQTPKHLITATGQRVTLRCSPRSGDLSVYWYQQSLDQGLQFLIQYYNGEERAKGNILERFSAQQFPDLHSELNLSSLELGDSALYFCASSYGLEGSGRPGDTQYFGPGTRLTVL.

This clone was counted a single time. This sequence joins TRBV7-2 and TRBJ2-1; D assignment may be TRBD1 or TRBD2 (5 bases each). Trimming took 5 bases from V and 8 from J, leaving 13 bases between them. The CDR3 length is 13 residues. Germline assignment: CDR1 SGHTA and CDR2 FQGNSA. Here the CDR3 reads CASSIGALDEQFF. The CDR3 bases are TGTGCCAGCAGCATCGGGGCCCTCGATGAGCAGTTCTTC. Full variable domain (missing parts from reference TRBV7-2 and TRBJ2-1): GAGVSQSPSNKVTEKGKDVELRCDPISGHTALYWYRQSLGQGLEFLIYFQGNSAPDKSGLPSDRFSAERTGGSVSTLTIQRTQQEDSAVYLCASSIGALDEQFFGPGTRLTVL.

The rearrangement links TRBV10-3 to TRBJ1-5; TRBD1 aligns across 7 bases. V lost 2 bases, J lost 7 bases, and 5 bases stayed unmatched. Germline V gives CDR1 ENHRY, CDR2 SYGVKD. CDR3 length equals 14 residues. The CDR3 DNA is TGTGCCATCAGTGAGGGGGACAGAGGGCAGCCCCAGCATTTT. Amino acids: CAISEGDRGQPQHF.

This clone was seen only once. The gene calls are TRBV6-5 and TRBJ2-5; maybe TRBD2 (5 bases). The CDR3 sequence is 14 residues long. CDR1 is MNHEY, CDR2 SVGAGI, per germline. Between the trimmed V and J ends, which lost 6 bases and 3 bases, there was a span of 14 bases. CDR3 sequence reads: CASRKTDGKETQYF. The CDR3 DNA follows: TGTGCCAGCAGAAAAACGGACGGGAAAGAGACCCAGTACTTC.

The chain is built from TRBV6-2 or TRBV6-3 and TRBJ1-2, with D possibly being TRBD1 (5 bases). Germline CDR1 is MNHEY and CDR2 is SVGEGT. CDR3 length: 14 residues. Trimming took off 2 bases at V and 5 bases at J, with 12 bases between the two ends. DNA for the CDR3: TGTGCCAGCAGTTACCTCATGGGGCCTTATGGCTACACCTTC. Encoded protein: CASSYLMGPYGYTF.

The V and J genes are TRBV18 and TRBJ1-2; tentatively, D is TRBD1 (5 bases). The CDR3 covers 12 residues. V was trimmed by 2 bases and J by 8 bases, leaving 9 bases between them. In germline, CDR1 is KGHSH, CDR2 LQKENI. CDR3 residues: CASSPDSLGYTF. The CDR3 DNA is TGTGCCAGCTCACCAGACAGTCTAGGCTACACCTTC.

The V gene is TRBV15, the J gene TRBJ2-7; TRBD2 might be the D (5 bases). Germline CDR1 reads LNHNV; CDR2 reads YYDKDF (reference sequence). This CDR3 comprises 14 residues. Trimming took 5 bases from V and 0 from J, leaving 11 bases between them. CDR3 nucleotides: TGTGCCACCAGCCGGGATCTAAACTCCTACGAGCAGTACTTC. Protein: CATSRDLNSYEQYF.

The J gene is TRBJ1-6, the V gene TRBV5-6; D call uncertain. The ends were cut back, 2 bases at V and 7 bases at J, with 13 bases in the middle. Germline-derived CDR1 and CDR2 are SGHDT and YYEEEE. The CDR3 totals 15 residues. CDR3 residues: CASSFYDTVNSPLHF. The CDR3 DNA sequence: TGTGCCAGCAGCTTTTACGACACCGTCAATTCACCCCTCCACTTT.

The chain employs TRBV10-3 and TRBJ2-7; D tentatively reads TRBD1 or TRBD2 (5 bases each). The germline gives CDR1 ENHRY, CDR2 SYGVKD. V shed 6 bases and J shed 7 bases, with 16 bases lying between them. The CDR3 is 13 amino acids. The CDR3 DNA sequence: TGTGCCATCAGACCCAGGGAGTTTGGAGAGCAGTACGTC. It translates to CAIRPREFGEQYV.

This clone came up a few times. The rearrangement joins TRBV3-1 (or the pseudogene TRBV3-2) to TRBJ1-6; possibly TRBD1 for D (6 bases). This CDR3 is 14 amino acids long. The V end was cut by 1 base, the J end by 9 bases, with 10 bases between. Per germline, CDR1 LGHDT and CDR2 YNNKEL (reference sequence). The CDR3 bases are TGTGCCAGCAGCCAAGCGGCAGGGGTTTCACCCCTCCACTTT. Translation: CASSQAAGVSPLHF.